This T cell receptor beta chain was retrieved from a study of cytomegalovirus exposure and HLA in healthy donors. Study-wide points: Roughly uniform sequencing depth across donors was assumed, possibly incorrectly.

A remark on this clone: The antigen is undetermined.

Germline CDR1 and CDR2: KGHSH and LQKENI. The CDR3 consists of 13 residues. V was pared by 8 bases and J by 8 bases, with 2 bases of the junction left unmatched. Both 60 Vbeta primers and 13 Jbeta primers went into the PCR. TCRdb keeps only in-frame clones here, not all; method: immunoSEQ multiplex PCR. The sample has roughly 73,000 clones; 65% to 85% are singletons. The specimen was PBMCs. V is TRBV18 and J is TRBJ1-6; the match to TRBD1 covers 11 bases. The TCR sequence derives from a man between 70 and 80 years old in good health and CMV-seronegative. This chain's CDR3 is CASTGQGDSPLHF. CDR3 sequence (DNA): TGTGCCAGCACGGGACAGGGGGATTCACCCCTCCACTTT.